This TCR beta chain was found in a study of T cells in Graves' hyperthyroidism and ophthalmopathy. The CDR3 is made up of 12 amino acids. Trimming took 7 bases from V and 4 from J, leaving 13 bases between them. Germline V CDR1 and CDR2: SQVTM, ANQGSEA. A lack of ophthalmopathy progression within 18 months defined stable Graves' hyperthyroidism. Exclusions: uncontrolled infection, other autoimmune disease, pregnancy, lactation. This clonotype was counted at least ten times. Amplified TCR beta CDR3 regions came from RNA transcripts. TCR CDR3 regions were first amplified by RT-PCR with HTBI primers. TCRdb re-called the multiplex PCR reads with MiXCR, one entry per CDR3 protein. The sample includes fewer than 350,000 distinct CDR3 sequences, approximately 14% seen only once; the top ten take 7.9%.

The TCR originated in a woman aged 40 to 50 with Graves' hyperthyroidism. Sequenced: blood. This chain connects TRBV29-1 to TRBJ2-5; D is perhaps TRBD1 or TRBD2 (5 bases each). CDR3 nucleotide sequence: TGCAGCGCCTTCAGTGGGGGAGAGACCCAGTACTTC. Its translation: CSAFSGGETQYF.